This T cell receptor (beta chain) stems from a study of brain T cells in children with intractable seizures. Libraries were prepared by immunoSEQ multiplex PCR; TCRdb keeps only in-frame clonotypes and omits some of them. The repertoire holds about 340,000 clones, with approximately 93% as singletons. General study findings and limits: Pre-surgery blood may have been undersampled, hiding some clones.

About this clone itself: What it binds is not known.

The V gene's germline CDR1 is SGHAT and CDR2 FQNNGV. Trimming removed 1 base from V and 4 bases from J; junction bases left unmatched: 9. The CDR3 length is 17 residues. Time point described: blood from clinic visit 5 months post-surgery; TSC patient then seizure free. The sequenced cases were selected for having the highest brain T cell transcript signatures. The TCR comes from a boy under two years old with tuberous sclerosis and intractable seizures. The rearrangement joins TRBV11-2 to TRBJ2-2; TRBD2 matches at 7 bases. The sequencing used peripheral blood, collected less than 6 months after surgery. The CDR3, as DNA: TGTGCCAGCAGCTTAGTAGTCGGCGGGAGCGGCACCGGGGAGCTGTTTTTT. This encodes CASSLVVGGSGTGELFF.